This T cell receptor (beta chain) was identified during a study of Graves' ophthalmopathy and Graves' hyperthyroidism. Hyperthyroidism qualified as stable when ophthalmopathy did not develop within 18 months of follow-up. Among the hyperthyroidism patients, all were newly diagnosed, aged 18 to 65, with under 2 months' duration. This clonotype was picked up many times. For repertoire sequencing, the TCR beta CDR3 regions were amplified from RNA transcripts. RT-PCR was first run with HTBI primers, then multiplex PCR in a second round. Each CDR3 protein is one row after TCRdb ran MiXCR on the multiplex PCR reads. The table shows hundreds of thousands of distinct CDR3 sequences, with roughly 20% occurring only once. V lost 4 bases and J lost 0, with 10 bases in between. The CDR3 loop spans 14 amino acids. In germline, CDR1 is LGHDT, CDR2 YNNKEL (reference sequence).

The V gene is TRBV3-1, the J gene TRBJ2-7, with D unclear. The sequence was obtained from a woman aged 18-35 years with stable Graves' hyperthyroidism. Some clones in this sample may be carry-over from other donors' samples. The sequenced sample was peripheral blood. Here the CDR3 reads CASSPRVYSYEQYF. The CDR3 DNA reads as TGTGCCAGCAGCCCACGGGTTTACTCCTACGAGCAGTACTTC.